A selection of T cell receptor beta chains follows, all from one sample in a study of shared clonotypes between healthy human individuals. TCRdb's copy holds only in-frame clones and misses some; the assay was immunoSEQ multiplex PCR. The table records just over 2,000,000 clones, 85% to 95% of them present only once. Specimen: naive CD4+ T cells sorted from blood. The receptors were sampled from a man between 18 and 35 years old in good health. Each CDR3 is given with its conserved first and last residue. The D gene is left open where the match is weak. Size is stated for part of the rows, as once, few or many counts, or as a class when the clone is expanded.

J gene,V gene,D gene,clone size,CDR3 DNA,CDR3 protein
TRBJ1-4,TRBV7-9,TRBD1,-,TGTGCCAGCAGCTTGGAGGGACAGGGGGCCCGTGAAAAACTGTTTTTT,CASSLEGQGAREKLFF
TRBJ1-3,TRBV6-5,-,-,TGTGCCACCAGGCGGGCACCTGGAAACACCATATATTTT,CATRRAPGNTIYF
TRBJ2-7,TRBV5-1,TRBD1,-,TGCGCCAGCAGCTTGGAACCTTCGACAGGGCTCGAGTACTTC,CASSLEPSTGLEYF
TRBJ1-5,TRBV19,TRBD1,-,TGTGCCACGCGACAGGGAAATCAGCCCCAGCATTTT,CATRQGNQPQHF
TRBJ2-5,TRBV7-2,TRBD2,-,TGTGCCAGCAGCCCGCGGGGACTAGCGGTACAAGAGACCCAGTACTTC,CASSPRGLAVQETQYF
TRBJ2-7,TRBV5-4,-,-,TGTGCCAGCAGCTTGCCCTCCGACTTCGTCTACGAGCAGTACTTC,CASSLPSDFVYEQYF
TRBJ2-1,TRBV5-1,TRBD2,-,TGCGCCAGCAGCTCTAGCGGGTTAACCTACAATGAGCAGTTCTTC,CASSSSGLTYNEQFF
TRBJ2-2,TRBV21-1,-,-,TGTGCCAGCAGCAATGGGGGACAGGTACCCGGGGAGCTGTTTTTT,CASSNGGQVPGELFF
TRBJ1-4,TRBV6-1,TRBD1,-,TGTGCCAGCAGGTTAACAGGGGTTGGTGAAAAACTGTTTTTT,CASRLTGVGEKLFF
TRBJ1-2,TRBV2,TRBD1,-,TGTGCCAGCAGTGAGGGACAGGGCTACTATGGCTACACCTTC,CASSEGQGYYGYTF
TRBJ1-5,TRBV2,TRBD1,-,TGTGCCAGCAGAAGGGGACAGGGTAATCAGCCCCAGCATTTT,CASRRGQGNQPQHF
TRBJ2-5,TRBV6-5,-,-,TGTGCCAGCTCGAGAGGGGAGACCCAGTACTTC,CASSRGETQYF
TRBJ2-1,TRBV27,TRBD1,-,TGTGCCAGCAGACCGGGACAGAGCTCCTACAATGAGCAGTTCTTC,CASRPGQSSYNEQFF
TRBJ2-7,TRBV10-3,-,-,TGTGCCATCAGTGATTGGGGAAAGACAGGCTCCTACGAGCAGTACTTC,CAISDWGKTGSYEQYF
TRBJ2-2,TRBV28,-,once,TGTGCCAGCTACTCGACGGAGACCGGGGAGCTGTTTTTT,CASYSTETGELFF
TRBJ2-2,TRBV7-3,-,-,TGTGCCAGCAGCTTATCCAACGTAGGCGGGGAGCTGTTTTTT,CASSLSNVGGELFF
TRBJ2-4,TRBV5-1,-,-,TGCGCCAGCAGCGTCAGCTACGAAGCCAAAAACATTCAGTACTTC,CASSVSYEAKNIQYF
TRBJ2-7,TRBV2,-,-,TGTGCCAGCAGTCCTACAGGGATACTCAACGAGCAGTACTTC,CASSPTGILNEQYF
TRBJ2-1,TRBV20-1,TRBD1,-,TGCAGTGCAGGACAGGGCGATGAGCAGTTCTTC,CSAGQGDEQFF
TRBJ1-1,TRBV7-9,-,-,TGTGCCAGCAGCTTAGCTCCCGGAAGCACTGAAGCTTTCTTT,CASSLAPGSTEAFF
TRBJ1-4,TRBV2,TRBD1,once,TGTGCCAGCAGTGAAGGAGTCGGACAGGGGTGGGAAAAACTGTTTTTT,CASSEGVGQGWEKLFF
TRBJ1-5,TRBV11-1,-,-,TGTGCCAGCAGCTTAACAGGGTATTTGCCCCAGCATTTT,CASSLTGYLPQHF
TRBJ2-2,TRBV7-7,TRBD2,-,TGTGCTAGCAGCTTAGTCTCTAGCGGGATTGCCGGGGAGCTGTTTTTT,CASSLVSSGIAGELFF
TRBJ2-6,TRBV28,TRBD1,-,TGTGCCAGCAGTTCCGGGACAGGGGGCTACGGGGCCAACGTCCTGACTTTC,CASSSGTGGYGANVLTF
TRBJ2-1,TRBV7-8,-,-,TGTGCCAGCAGCTTAGCGGGATTCGTGGGCCTCTCCGGGATTGAGCAGTTCTTC,CASSLAGFVGLSGIEQFF
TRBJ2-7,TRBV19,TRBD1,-,TGTGCCAGTAGTATCTCGGACAGGGGGCACTACGAGCAGTACTTC,CASSISDRGHYEQYF
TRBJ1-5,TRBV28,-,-,TGTGCCAGCACATTCCGGTGGGGACGGCTCAATCAGCCCCAGCATTTT,CASTFRWGRLNQPQHF
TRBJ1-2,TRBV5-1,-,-,TGCGCCAGCAGCTTACCTACCCCGGACAGCTATGGCTACACCTTC,CASSLPTPDSYGYTF
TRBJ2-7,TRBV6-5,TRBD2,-,TGTGCCAGCAAGATAGCGGGAGGCTACGAGCAGTACTTC,CASKIAGGYEQYF
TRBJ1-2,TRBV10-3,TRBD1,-,TGTGCCATCAGTCTTGGACAGGGCTATGGCTACACCTTC,CAISLGQGYGYTF
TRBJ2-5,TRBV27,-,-,TGTGCCAGCAGTTTATCGTTCGGCAGGTCAGAGACCCAGTACTTC,CASSLSFGRSETQYF
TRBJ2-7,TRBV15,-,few,TGTGCCACCAGCAGAGATCGGGGGTACGAGCAGTACTTC,CATSRDRGYEQYF
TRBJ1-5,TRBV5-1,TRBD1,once,TGCGCCAGCAGCTTAACAGGGGAAAGCAATCAGCCCCAGCATTTT,CASSLTGESNQPQHF
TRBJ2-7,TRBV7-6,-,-,TGTGCCAGCAGCTTAGAGGGGGACGAGCAGTACTTC,CASSLEGDEQYF
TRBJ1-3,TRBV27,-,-,TGTGCCAGCAGTCAGGGGTCAGGAAACACCATATATTTT,CASSQGSGNTIYF
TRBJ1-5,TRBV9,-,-,TGTGCCAGCAGCGTAGACTCACAGGGGCCCCAGCATTTT,CASSVDSQGPQHF
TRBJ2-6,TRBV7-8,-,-,TGTGCCAGCAGCTACCCTAGCTCTGGGGCCAACGTCCTGACTTTC,CASSYPSSGANVLTF
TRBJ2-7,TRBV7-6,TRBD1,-,TGTGCCAGCAGCTTAGGACAGGGGAACTACGAGCAGTACTTC,CASSLGQGNYEQYF
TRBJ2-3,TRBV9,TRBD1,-,TGTGCCAGCAGCGTCACTGCCGCTTTTCCGGGACAGGGAGTTCTCGTTGGAGATACGCAGTATTTT,CASSVTAAFPGQGVLVGDTQYF
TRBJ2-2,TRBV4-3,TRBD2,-,TGCGCCAGCAGCCAATATGGGGGGAGGGCCGTCTCGAACACCGGGGAGCTGTTTTTT,CASSQYGGRAVSNTGELFF
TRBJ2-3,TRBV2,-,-,TGTGCCAGCAGTGAAGCTGGGCAGGGCGGAACAGATACGCAGTATTTT,CASSEAGQGGTDTQYF
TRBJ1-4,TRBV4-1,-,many,TGCGCCAGCAGCCCCGTTAGGAGCCCAACTAATGAAAAACTGTTTTTT,CASSPVRSPTNEKLFF
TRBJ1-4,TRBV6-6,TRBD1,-,TGTGCCAGCAGTATTACGACAGGGGGCCTTGAAAAACTGTTTTTT,CASSITTGGLEKLFF
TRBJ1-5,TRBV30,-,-,TGTGCCTGGAACTCAGGCCGGCAGCCCCAGCATTTT,CAWNSGRQPQHF
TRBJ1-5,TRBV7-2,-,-,TGTGCCAGCAGCTGGGGAAATCAGCCCCAGCATTTT,CASSWGNQPQHF
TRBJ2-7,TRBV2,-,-,TGTGCCAGCAGTGCAACCGGCCGGGTACCACAGGAGCAGTACTTC,CASSATGRVPQEQYF
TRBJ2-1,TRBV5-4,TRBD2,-,TGTGCCAGCAGCCCCGGGACTAGCGGGATAGGGAATGAGCAGTTCTTC,CASSPGTSGIGNEQFF
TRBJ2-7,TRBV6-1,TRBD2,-,TGTGCCAGCAGTGCCGGGGAGCGGGGGGCCCCTAGAGCGGCCTACGAGCAGTACTTC,CASSAGERGAPRAAYEQYF
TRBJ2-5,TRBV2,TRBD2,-,TGTGCCAGCAGTGAGGCTAGCGGGGGGAAAACCCAGTACTTC,CASSEASGGKTQYF